This T cell receptor (beta chain) emerged from a study of blood T cell repertoires in COVID-19. About the research overall: Sample material is recorded as cDNA or gDNA derived from T cells, B-cell-depleted T cells, or PBMCs.

Only in-frame clones appear in the TCRdb table, and some are missing; sequencing was by immunoSEQ multiplex PCR. The sample records some 380,000 clones, 88% being singletons. The material sequenced was PBMCs or T cells enriched from blood (not recorded which). The receptor's source is a woman in her forties with acute COVID-19.

CDR3 sequence: CASSGNRPNTEAFF. CDR3 nucleotide sequence: TGTGCCAGCAGTGGAAACAGACCGAACACTGAAGCTTTCTTT. This chain joins TRBV27 and TRBJ1-1; unclear D gene. This CDR3 region has 14 residues. Trimming left V 5 bases short and J 1 base short, with 11 bases between. The germline CDR1 and CDR2 sequences are MNHEY and SMNVEV (reference sequence).